Shown below are 23 T cell receptor beta chains from a single sample sequenced in a study of vaccination and CD4 T cells after COVID-19. Their antigen targets remain unknown. Stated treatment: approximately 10-day PBMC culture with coronavirus spike peptide pools or control peptides (ViraFEST assay). The Oncomine TCR Beta short-read assay sequenced DNA from cultured CD4+ T cells. TCRdb redid the calling of the PCR reads with MiXCR, one entry per CDR3 protein. The sample consists of around 16,000 distinct CDR3 sequences, more than 30% of them appearing once. The sequences come from CD4+ T cells from blood, cultured in vitro, collected before SARS-CoV-2 vaccination. These receptors all stem from a human donor who received a COVID-19 vaccine.

The V call is TRBV5-5, the J call TRBJ1-2; 7 bases line up with TRBD1. V shed 2 bases, J shed 2 bases, and the junction held 6 bases outside the gene matches. Germline V gene data show CDR1 as SGHKS and CDR2 as YYEKEE (reference sequence). The CDR3 spans 15 residues. The CDR3 sequence is CASSLTQTGNYGYTF. Here the CDR3 DNA reads TGTGCCAGCAGCTTAACCCAGACAGGGAACTATGGCTACACCTTC. Looking up the rest from reference TRBV5-5 and TRBJ1-2 gives the full variable domain: DAGVTQSPTHLIKTRGQQVTLRCSPISGHKSVSWYQQVLGQGPQFIFQYYEKEERGRGNFPDRFSARQFPNYSSELNVNALLLGDSALYLCASSLTQTGNYGYTFGSGTRLTVV.

CDR3 DNA sequence: TGTGCCAGCAGTCGCGGAGATTATGGCTACACCTTC. Its protein product is CASSRGDYGYTF. V and J are TRBV12-3 or TRBV12-4 and TRBJ1-2; D remains unclear. Trimming took off 5 bases at V and 5 bases at J, with 9 bases between the two ends. The CDR3 extends over 12 amino acids.

The chain couples TRBV7-8 to TRBJ1-1; TRBD1 aligns across 10 bases. The CDR3 length is 16 residues. J lost 3 bases, V lost 1 base, and 5 bases had no gene match. Germline-derived CDR1 and CDR2 are SGHVS and FQNEAQ. The CDR3 coding sequence is TGTGCCAGCAGCTTAGGACAGGGGGCCGGAGACACTGAAGCTTTCTTT. This translates into CASSLGQGAGDTEAFF.

This chain joins TRBV5-6 and TRBJ2-5, with 7 bases that match TRBD1. This CDR3 contains 16 residues. The V segment lost 0 bases and the J segment 1 base; nucleotides outside the gene matches: 6. Germline CDR1 SGHDT, CDR2 YYEEEE. CDR3 in DNA: TGTGCCAGCAGCTTGGTCCGGACAGGTCCCCAAGAGACCCAGTACTTC. Translation gives CASSLVRTGPQETQYF.

The gene calls are TRBV29-1 and TRBJ1-2, with a tentative D call TRBD1 (6 bases). The ends were cut back, 0 bases at V and 7 bases at J, with 18 bases in the middle. Germline values: CDR1 SQVTM, CDR2 ANQGSEA. This CDR3 region has 15 residues. The CDR3 DNA reads as TGCAGCGTTGAAGATCAAGGGGGGACGCTGGCTGGCTACACCTTC. Protein: CSVEDQGGTLAGYTF.

This clonotype was seen only a few times. The rearrangement links TRBV6-5 to TRBJ1-5, with D possibly being TRBD1 (5 bases). The V gene's germline CDR1 is MNHEY and CDR2 SVGAGI. CDR3 size: 14 residues. The V end lost 2 bases, the J end lost 4 bases, and 9 bases lay between the germline ends. CDR3 in DNA: TGTGCCAGCAGTTACGGCCCAGGGAATCAGCCCCAGCATTTT. It codes for CASSYGPGNQPQHF.

This clonotype was found once. Here the CDR3 reads CASSLGTGGLGWRGYTF. The CDR3 DNA reads as TGTGCCAGCAGCTTGGGGACAGGGGGGCTTGGTTGGAGAGGCTACACCTTC. This chain uses TRBV12-3 or TRBV12-4 with TRBJ1-2; TRBD1 aligns across 11 bases. The CDR3 length is 17 residues. V was pared by 6 bases and J by 8 bases, with 17 bases of the junction left unmatched.

This chain links TRBV2 with TRBJ1-5, with 9 bases aligning to TRBD1. Per the germline V gene, CDR1 is SNHLY and CDR2 is FYNNEI. Unmatched junction bases numbered 9, after V lost 3 bases and J lost 9 bases. The CDR3 length is 15 residues. CDR3 nucleotides: TGTGCCAGCAGTGAGGGACAGGGTGGGATAGGGCCCCAGCATTTT. Encoded protein: CASSEGQGGIGPQHF.

This clonotype was recorded a few times. This chain connects TRBV19 to TRBJ1-4; 9 bases align to TRBD1. The CDR3 consists of 14 residues. Germline trimming cut 3 bases from V and 7 bases from J; bases unmatched to any gene: 3. Germline V gene lookup returns CDR1 LNHDA and CDR2 SQIVND (reference sequence). The DNA for the CDR3 is TGTGCCAGTAGTATGGGACAGGGAGGTGAAAAACTGTTTTTT. It is translated as CASSMGQGGEKLFF. The entire variable domain, with the rest obtained from reference TRBV19 and TRBJ1-4, is as follows: DGGITQSPKYLFRKEGQNVTLSCEQNLNHDAMYWYRQDPGQGLRLIYYSQIVNDFQKGDIAEGYSVSREKKESFPLTVTSAQKNPTAFYLCASSMGQGGEKLFFGSGTQLSVL.

V and J are TRBV7-3 and TRBJ1-3; no reliable D call. The germline V gene encodes CDR1 SGHTA and CDR2 FQGTGA. V shed 0 bases and J shed 11 bases, with 14 bases lying between them. CDR3 length: 14 amino acids. The CDR3 coding sequence is TGTGCCAGCAGCTTAACGTCGGGTTCGGACGCCATATATTTT. Encoded protein: CASSLTSGSDAIYF.

The chain couples TRBV5-1 to TRBJ1-2, with unresolved D. Germline V gives CDR1 SGHRS, CDR2 YFSETQ. The CDR3 is made up of 15 amino acids. With 4 bases removed from V and 0 bases from J, the gap between germline ends came to 13 bases. Here the CDR3 reads CASSPQGGTNYGYTF. Here the CDR3 DNA reads TGCGCCAGCAGCCCCCAAGGAGGGACTAACTATGGCTACACCTTC.

The chain couples TRBV30 to TRBJ2-3; D may correspond to TRBD1 or TRBD2 (5 bases each). The CDR3 spans 13 residues. Germline values: CDR1 GTSNPN, CDR2 SVGIG (reference sequence). Trimming removed 5 bases from V and 5 bases from J, with 14 bases in between. As DNA, the CDR3 is TGTGCCTGGGGTTGGGACGGAAGAGATACGCAGTATTTT. It encodes CAWGWDGRDTQYF.

This clonotype occurred a few times. The gene calls are TRBV2 and TRBJ1-5, with TRBD1 matching 7 bases. CDR1 and CDR2 (germline): SNHLY, FYNNEI. The CDR3 has 12 residues. J lost 8 bases, V lost 5 bases, and 3 bases had no gene match. As DNA, the CDR3 is TGTGCCAGCAGTCGACAGGGAGAGCCCCAGCATTTT. It specifies CASSRQGEPQHF.

This clonotype was found a few times. The chain recombines TRBV30 with TRBJ2-2, with 10 nucleotides matching TRBD2. CDR3 size: 15 residues. Germline V gene data show CDR1 as GTSNPN and CDR2 as SVGIG (reference sequence). V lost 4 bases to trimming and J lost 0 bases; unmatched junction nucleotides: 2. This CDR3 is CAWTGTSANTGELFF. The CDR3 DNA reads as TGTGCCTGGACAGGGACTAGCGCGAACACCGGGGAGCTGTTTTTT.

The rearrangement links TRBV20-1 to TRBJ2-1; D may be TRBD1 or TRBD2 (5 bases each). This CDR3 is 15 amino acids long. V was pared by 0 bases and J by 6 bases, with 15 bases between. Germline lookup yields CDR1 DFQATT and CDR2 SNEGSKA (reference sequence). The CDR3 spells CSARDTRGAGNEQFF. DNA for the CDR3: TGCAGTGCTAGAGATACGAGGGGCGCCGGCAATGAGCAGTTCTTC.

This clonotype has a handful of counts. This chain uses TRBV7-2 with TRBJ2-5, with D unclear. The CDR3 has 13 amino acids. V was clipped by 4 bases and J by 4 bases, with 10 bases between them. Germline CDR1 SGHTA, CDR2 FQGNSA. CDR3 residues: CASSWSPGETQYF. Here the CDR3 DNA reads TGTGCCAGCAGCTGGAGCCCAGGAGAGACCCAGTACTTC.

The genes are TRBV6-1 and TRBJ1-1; D unresolved. V was pared by 7 bases and J by 1 base, with 13 bases between. Germline V gives CDR1 MNHNS, CDR2 SASEGT. This CDR3 spans 14 amino acids. The CDR3 loop reads CASIPSGRNTEAFF. As DNA, the CDR3 is TGTGCCAGCATCCCGTCGGGTAGGAACACTGAAGCTTTCTTT.

V is TRBV19 and J is TRBJ1-1; 8 positions agree with TRBD1. This CDR3 region has 13 residues. The V gene end was trimmed by 8 bases and the J gene end by 8 bases; junction bases not matched to a gene: 10. Per the germline V gene, CDR1 is LNHDA and CDR2 is SQIVND (reference sequence). The CDR3 DNA reads as TGTGCCAGTCTAAATGAAAGGACAGGGGAAGCTTTCTTT. Its protein product is CASLNERTGEAFF.

The sample holds a few counts of this clonotype. The chain has TRBV12-3 or TRBV12-4 and TRBJ2-5, with 11 bases aligning to TRBD2. V was clipped by 5 bases and J by 5 bases; unmatched bases: 7. This CDR3 region has 15 residues. CDR3 DNA sequence: TGTGCCAGCAGTCTTAGCGGGGGGGCCTGGGAGACCCAGTACTTC. It codes for CASSLSGGAWETQYF.

The chain employs TRBV19 and TRBJ1-6; D is undetermined. V lost 5 bases, J lost 5 bases, and 13 bases lay in between. From germline, CDR1 is LNHDA and CDR2 SQIVND (reference sequence). The CDR3 extends over 15 amino acids. The DNA of the CDR3 is TGTGCCAGTAGTCTGTCGGGGAATCATAATTCACCCCTCCACTTT. It yields the protein CASSLSGNHNSPLHF.

This clonotype occurred a few times. J is TRBJ1-2 and V is TRBV24-1, with 10 bases that match TRBD1. Trimming removed 4 bases from V and 4 bases from J; junction bases left unmatched: 8. The CDR3 has 16 residues. Per germline, CDR1 KGHDR and CDR2 SFDVKD. CDR3 DNA: TGTGCCACCAGTGAACCCGGACAGGGGGAGTCCTATGGCTACACCTTC. Translated, it gives CATSEPGQGESYGYTF.

The table lists this clonotype with a few counts. This chain links TRBV12-3 or TRBV12-4 with TRBJ1-2, with 7 bases lining up with TRBD1. The junction had 11 bases not matched to a gene; V was cut back by 5 bases and J by 8 bases. This CDR3 has 14 amino acids. The CDR3 region is CASSHRETGQGYTF. The CDR3 DNA reads TGTGCCAGCAGTCATCGTGAGACAGGGCAGGGCTACACCTTC.

The chain carries TRBV5-4 and TRBJ2-3; unclear D gene. Trimming removed 4 bases from V and 2 bases from J, with 5 bases in between. This CDR3 has 12 residues. CDR1 SGHNT and CDR2 YYREEE come from the germline V gene (reference sequence). The CDR3 DNA follows: TGTGCCAGCAGCCCAAACACAGATACGCAGTATTTT. Protein sequence: CASSPNTDTQYF.